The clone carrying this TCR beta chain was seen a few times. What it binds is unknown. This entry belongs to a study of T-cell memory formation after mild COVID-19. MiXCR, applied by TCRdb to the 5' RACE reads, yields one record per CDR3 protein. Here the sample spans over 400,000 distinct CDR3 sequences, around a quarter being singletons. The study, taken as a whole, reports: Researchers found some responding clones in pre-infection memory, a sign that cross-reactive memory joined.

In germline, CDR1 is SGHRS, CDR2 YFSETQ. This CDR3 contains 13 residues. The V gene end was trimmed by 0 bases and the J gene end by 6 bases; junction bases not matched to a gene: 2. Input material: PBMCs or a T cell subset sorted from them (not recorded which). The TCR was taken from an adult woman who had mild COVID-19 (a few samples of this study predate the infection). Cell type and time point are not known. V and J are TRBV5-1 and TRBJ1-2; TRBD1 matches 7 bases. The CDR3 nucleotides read TGCGCCAGCAGCTTGGAACAGGGGAATGGCTACACCTTC. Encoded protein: CASSLEQGNGYTF.